The T cell receptor (beta chain) described here comes from a study of blood T cell repertoires in COVID-19. Measured with immunoSEQ multiplex PCR; TCRdb has only the in-frame clones, and not every one. This sample yields 30,000 to 40,000 clones, of which less than 90% are seen a single time; roughly an eighth belongs to the top ten. This clone was seen a few times. Trimming removed 1 base from V and 5 bases from J; junction bases left unmatched: 8. This CDR3 has 17 amino acids. CDR1 and CDR2 from the germline V gene are SGHAT and FQNNGV. The chain recombines TRBV11-2 with TRBJ2-1, with TRBD2 identical over 10 bases. The sample comprised peripheral blood. The receptor was derived from a man aged 65 to 79 with active COVID-19. The chain's CDR3 is CASSLGMRAGGDNEQFF. CDR3 DNA sequence: TGTGCCAGCAGCTTAGGTATGAGAGCGGGAGGGGACAATGAGCAGTTCTTC.